This passage covers 13 T cell receptor beta chains from one sample sequenced in a study of memory CD4+ T cells and cytomegalovirus serostatus (dated by TCRdb to the late 2010s). Library construction relied on the immunoSEQ multiplex PCR assay. As stored in TCRdb, this immuneACCESS dataset retains in-frame rearrangements with V and J assigned. A fraction of the clones does not appear; measured against another copy, unresolved V genes explain less than half of the discrepancy, and the remainder lacks a known reason. The sample contains 61,000 or so clones, around 80% of them found a single time. The top ten clonotypes cover less than 0.6% of the sample. Single viable CD3+CD4+CD8-CD45RO+ cells were sorted as memory CD4+ T cells on a FACSAria II. Sequencing used memory CD4+ T cells from blood. These receptors all come from an adult in good health and CMV-seronegative. Some clones in this sample may be carry-over from other donors' samples.

This chain links TRBV5-1 with TRBJ1-3; D ambiguous. Trimming left V 4 bases short and J 4 bases short, with 9 bases between. This CDR3 region has 13 residues. Germline V gene lookup returns CDR1 SGHRS and CDR2 YFSETQ. The CDR3 is CASSPGHGNTIYF. CDR3 sequence (DNA): TGCGCCAGCAGCCCGGGCCACGGAAACACCATATATTTT.

Only a few counts were recorded for this clone. The chain has TRBV11-2 and TRBJ2-6; D uncertain. Trimming removed 6 bases from V and 3 bases from J, with 12 bases in between. Per the germline V gene, CDR1 is SGHAT and CDR2 is FQNNGV. The CDR3 length is 15 residues. As DNA, the CDR3 is TGTGCCAGCAGGCACAGTCTTTATGGGGCCAACGTCCTGACTTTC. Protein product: CASRHSLYGANVLTF.

The sample holds one count of this clone. This rearrangement joins TRBV5-6 to TRBJ2-1, with 13 bases that match TRBD2. CDR3 size: 15 residues. Trimming cost V 4 bases and J 14 bases; bases outside gene matches: 12. Germline CDR1 and CDR2: SGHDT and YYEEEE. CDR3 bases: TGTGCCAGCAGCCCCCGGACTAGCGGGGGAGGTAAGGAGTTCTTC. Its translation is CASSPRTSGGGKEFF.

This sequence joins TRBV4-1 and TRBJ2-7; 12 bases line up with TRBD2. V shed 3 bases, J shed 4 bases, and the junction held 4 bases outside the gene matches. Germline assignment: CDR1 MGHRA and CDR2 YSYEKL. CDR3 length: 15 residues. In DNA form, the CDR3 reads TGCGCCAGCAGCCAGGGAGGACTAGCGGGGTACGAGCAGTACTTC. Translating gives CASSQGGLAGYEQYF.

The chain uses TRBV10-3 and TRBJ2-2, with a weak D call TRBD1 (5 bases). Germline V gives CDR1 ENHRY, CDR2 SYGVKD. CDR3 length equals 15 residues. The ends were cut back, 3 bases at V and 2 bases at J, with 10 bases in the middle. In DNA, the CDR3 is TGTGCCATCAGTGATTTCGACAGCAACACCGGGGAGCTGTTTTTT. This codes for CAISDFDSNTGELFF.

This sequence joins TRBV29-1 and TRBJ1-2; a possible D gene is TRBD1 (5 bases). V lost 4 bases and J 6 bases, leaving 12 bases between the germline ends. CDR1 is SQVTM and CDR2 is ANQGSEA in the germline V gene. The CDR3 sequence is 12 residues long. As DNA, the CDR3 is TGCAGCGTTGGTCAGGGCACGGATGGCTACACCTTC. It is translated as CSVGQGTDGYTF.

The genes are TRBV21-1 and TRBJ1-5; the table gives TRBD1 as D, unverified against the DNA. TRBV21-1 is flagged as a pseudogene. The length of the CDR3 is 19 residues. As DNA, the CDR3 is TGTGCCAGCAGCCCCCGAATCGGGACAGGGGGTAATAGCAATCAGCCCCAGCATTTT. Translating gives CASSPRIGTGGNSNQPQHF.

This rearrangement joins TRBV7-8 to TRBJ2-5; TRBD1 matches at 7 bases. This CDR3 has 13 residues. J was trimmed by 2 bases and V by 4 bases; bases with no gene match: 1. The germline CDR1 and CDR2 sequences are SGHVS and FQNEAQ. CDR3 nucleotides: TGTGCCAGCAGCTGGGACAGACAAGAGACCCAGTACTTC. Translated: CASSWDRQETQYF.

The gene calls are TRBV15 and TRBJ1-2, with a weak D call TRBD1 (6 bases). Trimming took off 0 bases at V and 4 bases at J, with 15 bases between the two ends. The CDR3 runs 16 residues. Germline V lookup: CDR1 LNHNV, CDR2 YYDKDF (reference sequence). CDR3 region: CATSRDYGGGGYGYTF. The CDR3 bases are TGTGCCACCAGCAGAGATTATGGGGGCGGCGGCTATGGCTACACCTTC.

This chain connects TRBV2 to TRBJ1-2; tentative D call: TRBD1 (5 bases). Per germline, CDR1 SNHLY and CDR2 FYNNEI. CDR3 length equals 13 residues. Trimming took off 8 bases at V and 8 bases at J, with 18 bases between the two ends. Here the CDR3 DNA reads TGTGCCAGCGACAACGGGCAGGGTGGAGGCTACACCTTC. It codes for CASDNGQGGGYTF.

This chain connects TRBV6-1 to TRBJ2-3; 11 bases line up with TRBD2. V trimming: 4 bases; J trimming: 9 bases; junction bases outside the gene matches: 6. CDR1 and CDR2 (germline): MNHNS, SASEGT. CDR3 size: 14 residues. The CDR3: CASSVSGGAQTQYF. As DNA, the CDR3 is TGTGCCAGCAGTGTTAGCGGGGGGGCCCAAACGCAGTATTTT.

The rearrangement uses TRBV28 and TRBJ2-7, with D possibly matching TRBD1 (6 bases). CDR1 is MDHEN, CDR2 SYDVKM, per germline. V gave up 2 bases and J gave up 5 bases, with 13 bases separating them. The CDR3 has 14 residues. Written as DNA, the CDR3 is TGTGCCAGCAGTTTACGGACAGACCGTAACGAGCAGTACTTC. Its translation: CASSLRTDRNEQYF.

V usage is TRBV2 and J usage is TRBJ2-7; D possibly corresponds to TRBD2 (5 bases). Trimming took 10 bases from V and 10 from J, leaving 20 bases between them. The CDR3 is 12 residues long. CDR1 and CDR2 (germline): SNHLY, FYNNEI. The DNA of the CDR3 is TGTGCCACCCGGGGTAGGCGGGTGCACCAGTACTTC. Residues: CATRGRRVHQYF.